This T cell receptor (beta chain) derives from a study of identical twins. TCRdb reprocessed the 5' RACE reads via MiXCR and lists one record per CDR3 protein. The sample carries a few hundred thousand distinct CDR3 sequences, about 8.9% recorded once. This clonotype was observed a handful of times. These data were likewise used in another study, on yellow fever vaccine responses in identical twins.

The sequence came from a woman under 30 in good health. The sample comprised CD8+ T cells sorted from blood.

The CDR3 DNA sequence: TGTGCCAGCAGCCAGACAGGGGATCAGCCCCAGCATTTT. This translates into CASSQTGDQPQHF. The genes are TRBV5-6 and TRBJ1-5; 8 nucleotides line up with TRBD1. The CDR3 totals 13 residues. Germline V lookup: CDR1 SGHDT, CDR2 YYEEEE. J was trimmed by 5 bases and V by 4 bases; bases with no gene match: 2.